This TCR beta chain was sequenced in a study of tumor and adjacent non-tumor tissue in lung cancer. Study-wide background: Stage I to III disease affected ten to eleven men and 5 women aged 31 to 76.

A modified ARM-PCR protocol with three rounds of nested PCR amplified TCRbeta. TCRdb recomputed calls from the multiplex PCR reads with MiXCR, one row per CDR3 protein. The data show more than 85,000 distinct CDR3 sequences, about 64% seen once. This CDR3 is 15 amino acids long. The ends lost 5 bases at V and 9 bases at J; junction bases unmatched: 12. Per germline, CDR1 SGHAT and CDR2 FQNNGV. No cell sorting was done before RNA was extracted from the tissue. This non-tumor lung sample came from over 3 cm beyond the tumor edge. With respect to this clonotype: The target antigen is unknown.

The study, taken as a whole, reports: Tumor tissue had significantly higher TCR diversity than normal lung. In normal lung, the top 100 clones were significantly more dominant than in tumor.

This receptor was taken from a man in his sixties with non-small cell lung cancer. The sample was distant non-tumor lung tissue. The V and J genes are TRBV11-2 and TRBJ2-1, with 8 nucleotides matching TRBD1. The CDR3 DNA reads TGTGCCAGCAGCAACGACCCGACAGGGGACTGTGAGCAGTTCTTC. It specifies CASSNDPTGDCEQFF.